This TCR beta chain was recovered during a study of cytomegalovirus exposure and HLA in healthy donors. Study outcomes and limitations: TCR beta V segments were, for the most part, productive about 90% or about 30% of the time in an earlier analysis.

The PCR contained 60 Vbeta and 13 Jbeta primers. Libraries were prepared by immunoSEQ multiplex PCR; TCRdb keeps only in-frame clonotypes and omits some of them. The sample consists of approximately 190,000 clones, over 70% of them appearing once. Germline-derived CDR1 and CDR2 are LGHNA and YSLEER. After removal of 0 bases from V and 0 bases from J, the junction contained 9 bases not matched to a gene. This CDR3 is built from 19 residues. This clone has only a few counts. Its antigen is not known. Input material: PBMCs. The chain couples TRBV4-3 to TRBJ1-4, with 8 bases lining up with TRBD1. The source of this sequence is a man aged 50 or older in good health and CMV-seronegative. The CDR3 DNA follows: TGCGCCAGCAGCCAAGAACTCGGGACAGGTACCTCAACTAATGAAAAACTGTTTTTT. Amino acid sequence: CASSQELGTGTSTNEKLFF.